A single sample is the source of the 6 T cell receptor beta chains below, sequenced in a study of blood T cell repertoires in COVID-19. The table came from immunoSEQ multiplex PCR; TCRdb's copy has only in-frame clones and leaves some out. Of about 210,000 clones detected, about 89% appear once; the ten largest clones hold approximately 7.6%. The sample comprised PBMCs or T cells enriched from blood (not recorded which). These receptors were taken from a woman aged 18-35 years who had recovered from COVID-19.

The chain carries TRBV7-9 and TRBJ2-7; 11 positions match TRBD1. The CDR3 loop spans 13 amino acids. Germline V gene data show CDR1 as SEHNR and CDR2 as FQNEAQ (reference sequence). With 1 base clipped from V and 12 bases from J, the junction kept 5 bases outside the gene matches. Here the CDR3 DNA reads TGTGCCAGCAGCTTAGGGACAGGGGGCAGCGGGTACTTC. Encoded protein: CASSLGTGGSGYF.

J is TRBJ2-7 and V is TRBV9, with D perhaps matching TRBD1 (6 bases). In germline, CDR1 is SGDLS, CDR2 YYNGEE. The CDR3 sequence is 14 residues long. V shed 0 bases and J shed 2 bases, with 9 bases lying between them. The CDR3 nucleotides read TGTGCCAGCAGCGTAGGGGCAGGGGCCTACGAGCAGTACTTC. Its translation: CASSVGAGAYEQYF. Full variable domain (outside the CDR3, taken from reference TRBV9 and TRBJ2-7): DSGVTQTPKHLITATGQRVTLRCSPRSGDLSVYWYQQSLDQGLQFLIQYYNGEERAKGNILERFSAQQFPDLHSELNLSSLELGDSALYFCASSVGAGAYEQYFGPGTRLTVT.

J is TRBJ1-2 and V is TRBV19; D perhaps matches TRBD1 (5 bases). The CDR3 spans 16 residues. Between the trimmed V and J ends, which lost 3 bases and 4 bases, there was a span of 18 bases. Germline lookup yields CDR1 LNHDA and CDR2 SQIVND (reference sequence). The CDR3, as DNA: TGTGCCAGTAGTATCCAGGGCCCCGCCGTCATCTATGGCTACACCTTC. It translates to CASSIQGPAVIYGYTF. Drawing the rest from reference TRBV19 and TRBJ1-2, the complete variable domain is DGGITQSPKYLFRKEGQNVTLSCEQNLNHDAMYWYRQDPGQGLRLIYYSQIVNDFQKGDIAEGYSVSREKKESFPLTVTSAQKNPTAFYLCASSIQGPAVIYGYTFGSGTRLTVV.

CDR3 bases: TGTGCCAGCAGCTTCACGTCGGTGGGGGCCTCCTATGGCTACACCTTC. It is translated as CASSFTSVGASYGYTF. The V and J genes are TRBV5-6 and TRBJ1-2; D might be TRBD1 (6 bases). The CDR3 loop spans 16 amino acids. V dropped 2 bases and J dropped 4 bases, with 18 bases sitting between them. Germline V gene sequence: CDR1 SGHDT, CDR2 YYEEEE.

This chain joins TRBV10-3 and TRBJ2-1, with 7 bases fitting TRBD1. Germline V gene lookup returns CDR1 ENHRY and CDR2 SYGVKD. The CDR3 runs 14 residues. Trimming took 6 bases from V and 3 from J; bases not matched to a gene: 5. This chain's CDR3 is CAIRFRDSYNEQFF. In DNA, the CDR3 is TGTGCCATCAGATTCCGGGACAGCTACAATGAGCAGTTCTTC.

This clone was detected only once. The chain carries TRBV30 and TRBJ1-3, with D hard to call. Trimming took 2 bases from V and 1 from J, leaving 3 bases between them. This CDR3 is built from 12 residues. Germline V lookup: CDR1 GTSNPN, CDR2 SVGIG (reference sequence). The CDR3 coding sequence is TGTGCCTGGAGTCCTTCTGGAAACACCATATATTTT. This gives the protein CAWSPSGNTIYF.